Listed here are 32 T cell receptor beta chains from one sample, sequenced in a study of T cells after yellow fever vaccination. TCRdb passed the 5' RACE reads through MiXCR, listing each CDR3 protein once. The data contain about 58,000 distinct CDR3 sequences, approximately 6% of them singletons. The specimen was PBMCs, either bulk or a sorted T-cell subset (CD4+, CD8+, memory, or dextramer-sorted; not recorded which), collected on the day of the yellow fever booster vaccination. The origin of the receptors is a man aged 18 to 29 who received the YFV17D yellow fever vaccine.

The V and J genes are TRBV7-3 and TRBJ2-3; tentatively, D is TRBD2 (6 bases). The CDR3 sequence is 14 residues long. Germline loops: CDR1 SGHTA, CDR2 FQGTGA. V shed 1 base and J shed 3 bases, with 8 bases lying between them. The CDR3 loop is CASSLRLETDTQYF. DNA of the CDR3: TGTGCCAGCAGCTTAAGACTAGAAACAGATACGCAGTATTTT.

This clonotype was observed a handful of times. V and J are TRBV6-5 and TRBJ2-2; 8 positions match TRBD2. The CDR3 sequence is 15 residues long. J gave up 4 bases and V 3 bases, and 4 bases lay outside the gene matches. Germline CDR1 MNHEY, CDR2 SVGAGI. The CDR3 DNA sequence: TGTGCCAGCAGTTATTTAGCGGGGAGCACCGGGGAGCTGTTTTTT. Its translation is CASSYLAGSTGELFF.

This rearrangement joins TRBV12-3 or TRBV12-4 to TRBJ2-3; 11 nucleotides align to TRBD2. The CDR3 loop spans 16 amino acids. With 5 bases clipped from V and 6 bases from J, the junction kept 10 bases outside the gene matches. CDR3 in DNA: TGTGCCAGCAGTCTTTTACTAGCGGGGGTCGTGGATACGCAGTATTTT. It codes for CASSLLLAGVVDTQYF.

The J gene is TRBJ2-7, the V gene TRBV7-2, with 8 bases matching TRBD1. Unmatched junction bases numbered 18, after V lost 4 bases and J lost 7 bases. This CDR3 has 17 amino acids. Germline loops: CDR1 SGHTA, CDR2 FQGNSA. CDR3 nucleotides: TGTGCCAGCAGCTGGAGACAAGGACAGGGACCTATTAGGGAGCAGTACTTC. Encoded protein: CASSWRQGQGPIREQYF.

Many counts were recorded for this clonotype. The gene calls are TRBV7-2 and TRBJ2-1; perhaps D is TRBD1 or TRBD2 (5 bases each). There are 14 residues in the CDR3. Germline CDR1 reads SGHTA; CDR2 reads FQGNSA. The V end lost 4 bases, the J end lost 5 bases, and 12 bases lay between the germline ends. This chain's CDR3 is CASSSDSGHNEQFF. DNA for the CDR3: TGTGCCAGCAGCTCCGACAGCGGCCACAATGAGCAGTTCTTC.

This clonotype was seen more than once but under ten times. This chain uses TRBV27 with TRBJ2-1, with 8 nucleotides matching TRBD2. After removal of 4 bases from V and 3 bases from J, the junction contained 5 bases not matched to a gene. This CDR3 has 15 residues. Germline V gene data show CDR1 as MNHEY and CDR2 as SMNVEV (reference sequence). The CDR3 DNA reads TGTGCCAGCAGTTCCCCAGCGGGAGTCTACAATGAGCAGTTCTTC. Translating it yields CASSSPAGVYNEQFF.

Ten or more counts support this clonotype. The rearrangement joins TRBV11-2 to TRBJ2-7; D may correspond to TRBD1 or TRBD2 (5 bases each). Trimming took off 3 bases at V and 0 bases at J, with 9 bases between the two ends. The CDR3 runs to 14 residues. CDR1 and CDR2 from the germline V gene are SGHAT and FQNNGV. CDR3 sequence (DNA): TGTGCCAGCAGCTTGGCAGGGAGCTCCTACGAGCAGTACTTC. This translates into CASSLAGSSYEQYF. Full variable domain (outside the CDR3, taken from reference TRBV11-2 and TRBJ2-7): EAGVAQSPRYKIIEKRQSVAFWCNPISGHATLYWYQQILGQGPKLLIQFQNNGVVDDSQLPKDRFSAERLKGVDSTLKIQPAKLEDSAVYLCASSLAGSSYEQYFGPGTRLTVT.

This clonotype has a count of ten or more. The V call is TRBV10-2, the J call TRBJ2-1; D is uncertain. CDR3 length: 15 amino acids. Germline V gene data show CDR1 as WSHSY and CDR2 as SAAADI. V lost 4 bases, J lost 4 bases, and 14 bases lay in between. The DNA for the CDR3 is TGCGCCAGCAGTGGGACGGCCCTAACATACAATGAGCAGTTCTTC. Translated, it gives CASSGTALTYNEQFF.

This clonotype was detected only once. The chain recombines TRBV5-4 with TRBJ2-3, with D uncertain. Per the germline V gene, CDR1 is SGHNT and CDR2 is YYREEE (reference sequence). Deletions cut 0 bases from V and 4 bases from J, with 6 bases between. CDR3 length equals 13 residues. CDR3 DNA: TGTGCCAGCAGCTTGGGGGTGGCAGATACGCAGTATTTT. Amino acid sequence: CASSLGVADTQYF.

The CDR3 DNA is TGTGCCAGCAGTCACGCCGGTTGGGAGCACAATGAGCAGTTCTTC. Amino acid sequence: CASSHAGWEHNEQFF. The chain links TRBV12-3 or TRBV12-4 to TRBJ2-1, with a tentative D call TRBD2 (5 bases). Deletions cut 5 bases from V and 5 bases from J, with 16 bases between. The CDR3 is made up of 15 amino acids.

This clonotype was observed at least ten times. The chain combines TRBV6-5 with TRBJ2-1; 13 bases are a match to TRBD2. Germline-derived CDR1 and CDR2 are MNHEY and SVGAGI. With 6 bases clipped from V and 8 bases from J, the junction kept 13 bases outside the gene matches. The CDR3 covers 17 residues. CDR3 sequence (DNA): TGTGCCAGCAGCGTACTAGCGGGGGGGCCTTGGAGCCATGAGCAGTTCTTC. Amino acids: CASSVLAGGPWSHEQFF.

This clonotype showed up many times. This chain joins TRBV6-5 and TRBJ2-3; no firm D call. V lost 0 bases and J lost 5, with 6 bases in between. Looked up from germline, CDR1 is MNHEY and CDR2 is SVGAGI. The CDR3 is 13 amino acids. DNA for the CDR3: TGTGCCAGCAGTTACTCGGTGGGAGATACGCAGTATTTT. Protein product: CASSYSVGDTQYF.

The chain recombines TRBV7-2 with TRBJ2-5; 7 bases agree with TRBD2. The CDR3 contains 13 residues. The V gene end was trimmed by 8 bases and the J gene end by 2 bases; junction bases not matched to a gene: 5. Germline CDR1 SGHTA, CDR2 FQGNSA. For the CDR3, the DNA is TGTGCCAGCGGTGGGAGGGTACAAGAGACCCAGTACTTC. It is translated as CASGGRVQETQYF.

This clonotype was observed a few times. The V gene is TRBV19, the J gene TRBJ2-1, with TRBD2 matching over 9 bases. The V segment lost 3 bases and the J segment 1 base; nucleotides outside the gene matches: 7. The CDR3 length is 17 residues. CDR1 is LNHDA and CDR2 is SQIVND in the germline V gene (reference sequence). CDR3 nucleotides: TGTGCCAGTAGTATCCCAGCGGGGGGAAGGTCCTACAATGAGCAGTTCTTC. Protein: CASSIPAGGRSYNEQFF.

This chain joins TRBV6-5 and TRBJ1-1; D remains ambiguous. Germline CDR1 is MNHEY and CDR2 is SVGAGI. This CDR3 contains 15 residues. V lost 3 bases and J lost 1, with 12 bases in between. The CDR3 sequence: CASSYGGFGNTEAFF. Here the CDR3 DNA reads TGTGCCAGCAGTTATGGAGGGTTTGGGAACACTGAAGCTTTCTTT.

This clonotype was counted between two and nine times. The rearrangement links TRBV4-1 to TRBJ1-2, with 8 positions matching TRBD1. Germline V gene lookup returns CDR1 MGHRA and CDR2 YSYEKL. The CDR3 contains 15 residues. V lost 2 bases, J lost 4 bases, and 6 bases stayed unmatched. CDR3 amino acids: CASSQTQTGVYGYTF. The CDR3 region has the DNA TGCGCCAGCAGCCAAACCCAGACAGGGGTCTATGGCTACACCTTC.

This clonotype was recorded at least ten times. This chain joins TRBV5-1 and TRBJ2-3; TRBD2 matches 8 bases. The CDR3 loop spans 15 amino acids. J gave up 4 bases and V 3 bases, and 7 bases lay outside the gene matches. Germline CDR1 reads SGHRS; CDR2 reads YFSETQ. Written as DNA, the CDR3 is TGCGCCAGCAGCTCGTCGGGGGGGCCGCCAGATACGCAGTATTTT. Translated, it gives CASSSSGGPPDTQYF.

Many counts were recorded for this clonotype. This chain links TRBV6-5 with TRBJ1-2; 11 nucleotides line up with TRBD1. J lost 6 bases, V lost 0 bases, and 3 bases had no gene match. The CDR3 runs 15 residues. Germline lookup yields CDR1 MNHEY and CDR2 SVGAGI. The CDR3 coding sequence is TGTGCCAGCAGTTACTCGGGACAGGGGGGTGATGGCTACACCTTC. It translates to CASSYSGQGGDGYTF.

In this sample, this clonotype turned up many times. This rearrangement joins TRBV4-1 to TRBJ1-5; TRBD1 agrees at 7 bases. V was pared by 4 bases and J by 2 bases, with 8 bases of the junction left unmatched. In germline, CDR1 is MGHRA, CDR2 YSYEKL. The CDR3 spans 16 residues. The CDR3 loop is CASSRDSVKGNQPQHF. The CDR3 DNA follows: TGCGCCAGCAGCCGGGACAGTGTGAAAGGCAATCAGCCCCAGCATTTT.

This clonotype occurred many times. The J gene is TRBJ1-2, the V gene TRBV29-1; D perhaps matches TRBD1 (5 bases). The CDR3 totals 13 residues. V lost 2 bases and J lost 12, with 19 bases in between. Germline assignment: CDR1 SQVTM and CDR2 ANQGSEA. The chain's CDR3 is CSVEHPGSRGNTF. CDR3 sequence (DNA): TGCAGCGTTGAACACCCCGGGTCCCGGGGCAACACCTTC.

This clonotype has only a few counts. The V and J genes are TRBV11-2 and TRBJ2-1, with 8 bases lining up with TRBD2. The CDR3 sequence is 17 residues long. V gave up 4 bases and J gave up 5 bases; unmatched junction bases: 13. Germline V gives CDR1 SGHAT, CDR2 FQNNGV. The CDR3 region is CASSSPLSGGFDNEQFF. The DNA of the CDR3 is TGTGCCAGCAGCTCCCCTCTGAGCGGGGGATTCGACAATGAGCAGTTCTTC.

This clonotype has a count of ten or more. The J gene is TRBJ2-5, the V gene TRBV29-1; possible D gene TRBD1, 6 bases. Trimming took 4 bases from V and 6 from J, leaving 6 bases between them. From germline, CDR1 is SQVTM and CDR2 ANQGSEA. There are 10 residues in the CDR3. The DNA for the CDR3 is TGCAGCGTTGGGGGGCAGACCCAGTACTTC. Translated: CSVGGQTQYF. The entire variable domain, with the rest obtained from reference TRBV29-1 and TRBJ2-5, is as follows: SAVISQKPSRDICQRGTSLTIQCQVDSQVTMMFWYRQQPGQSLTLIATANQGSEATYESGFVIDKFPISRPNLTFSTLTVSNMSPEDSSIYLCSVGGQTQYFGPGTRLLVL.

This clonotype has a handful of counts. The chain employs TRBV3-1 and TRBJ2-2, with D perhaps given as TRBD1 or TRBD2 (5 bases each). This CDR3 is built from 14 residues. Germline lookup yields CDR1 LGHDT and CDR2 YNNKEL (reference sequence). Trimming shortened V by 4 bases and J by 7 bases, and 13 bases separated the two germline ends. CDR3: CASSLGTSVGELFF. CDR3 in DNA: TGTGCCAGCAGCCTCGGGACGTCCGTCGGGGAGCTGTTTTTT.

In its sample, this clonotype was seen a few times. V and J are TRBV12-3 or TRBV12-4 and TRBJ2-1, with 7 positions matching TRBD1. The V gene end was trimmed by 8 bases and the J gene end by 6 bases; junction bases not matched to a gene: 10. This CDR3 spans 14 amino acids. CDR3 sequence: CASQNRGNSNEQFF. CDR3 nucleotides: TGTGCCAGCCAGAACAGGGGTAACTCCAATGAGCAGTTCTTC.

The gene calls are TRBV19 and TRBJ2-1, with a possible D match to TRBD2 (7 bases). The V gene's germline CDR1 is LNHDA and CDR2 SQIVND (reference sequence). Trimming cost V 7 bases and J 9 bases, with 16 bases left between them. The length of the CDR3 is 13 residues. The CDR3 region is CASTRVGGPEQFF. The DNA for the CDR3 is TGTGCCAGTACCCGGGTGGGGGGGCCTGAGCAGTTCTTC.

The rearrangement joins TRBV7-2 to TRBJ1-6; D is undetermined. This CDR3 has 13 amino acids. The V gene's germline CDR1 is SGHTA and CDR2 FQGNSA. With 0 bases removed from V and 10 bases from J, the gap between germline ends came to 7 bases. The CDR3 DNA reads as TGTGCCAGCAGCTTAGCGTTAGGGTCACCCCTCCACTTT. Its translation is CASSLALGSPLHF.

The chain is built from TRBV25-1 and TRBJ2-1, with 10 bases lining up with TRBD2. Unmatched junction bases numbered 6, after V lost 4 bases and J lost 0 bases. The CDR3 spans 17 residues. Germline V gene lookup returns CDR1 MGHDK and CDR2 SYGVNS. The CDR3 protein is CASSAFSGGSSYNEQFF. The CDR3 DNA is TGTGCCAGCAGTGCATTTAGCGGGGGGAGCTCCTACAATGAGCAGTTCTTC.

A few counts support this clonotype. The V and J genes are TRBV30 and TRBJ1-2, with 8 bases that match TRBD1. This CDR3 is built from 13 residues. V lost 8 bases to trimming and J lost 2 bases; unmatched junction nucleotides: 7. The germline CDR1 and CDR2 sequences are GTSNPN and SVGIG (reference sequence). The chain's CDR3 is CARTGGGNYGYTF. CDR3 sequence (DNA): TGTGCCCGCACAGGGGGAGGGAACTATGGCTACACCTTC.

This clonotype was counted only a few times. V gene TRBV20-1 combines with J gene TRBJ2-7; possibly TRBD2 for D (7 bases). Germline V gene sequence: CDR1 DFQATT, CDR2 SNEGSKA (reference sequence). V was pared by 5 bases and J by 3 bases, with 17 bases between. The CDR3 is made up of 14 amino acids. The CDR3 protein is CSAGGGRVGYEQYF. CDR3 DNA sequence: TGCAGTGCTGGGGGGGGCAGGGTGGGCTACGAGCAGTACTTC.

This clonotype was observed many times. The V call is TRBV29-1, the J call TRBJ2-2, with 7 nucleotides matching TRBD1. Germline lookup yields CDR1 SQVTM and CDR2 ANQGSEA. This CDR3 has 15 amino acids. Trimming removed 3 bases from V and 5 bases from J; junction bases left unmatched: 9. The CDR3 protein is CSVDLRQGETGELFF. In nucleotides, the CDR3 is TGCAGCGTTGATCTACGGCAGGGGGAGACCGGGGAGCTGTTTTTT.

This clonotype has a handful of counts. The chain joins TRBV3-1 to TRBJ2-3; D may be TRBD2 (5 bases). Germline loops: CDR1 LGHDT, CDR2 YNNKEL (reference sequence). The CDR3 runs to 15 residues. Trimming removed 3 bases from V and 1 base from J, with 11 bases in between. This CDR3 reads CASSQELDGTDTQYF. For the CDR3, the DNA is TGTGCCAGCAGCCAGGAACTAGACGGCACAGATACGCAGTATTTT.

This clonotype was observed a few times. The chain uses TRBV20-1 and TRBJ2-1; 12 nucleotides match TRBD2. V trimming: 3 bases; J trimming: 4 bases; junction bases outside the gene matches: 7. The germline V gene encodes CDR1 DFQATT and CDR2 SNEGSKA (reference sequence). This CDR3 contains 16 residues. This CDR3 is CSASWASGGVYNEQFF. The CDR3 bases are TGCAGTGCTAGCTGGGCTAGCGGGGGGGTGTACAATGAGCAGTTCTTC.